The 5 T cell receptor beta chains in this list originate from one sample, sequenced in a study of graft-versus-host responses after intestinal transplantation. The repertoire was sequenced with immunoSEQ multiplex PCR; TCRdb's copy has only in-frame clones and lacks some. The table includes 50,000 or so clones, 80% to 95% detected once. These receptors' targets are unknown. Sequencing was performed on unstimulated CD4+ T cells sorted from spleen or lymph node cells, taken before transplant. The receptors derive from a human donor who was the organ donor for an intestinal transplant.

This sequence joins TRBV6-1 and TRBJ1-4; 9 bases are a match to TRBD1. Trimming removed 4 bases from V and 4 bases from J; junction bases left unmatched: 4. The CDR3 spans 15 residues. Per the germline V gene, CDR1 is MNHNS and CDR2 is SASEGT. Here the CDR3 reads CASSGSGQGNEKLFF. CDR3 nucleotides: TGTGCCAGCAGTGGCTCGGGACAGGGTAATGAAAAACTGTTTTTT.

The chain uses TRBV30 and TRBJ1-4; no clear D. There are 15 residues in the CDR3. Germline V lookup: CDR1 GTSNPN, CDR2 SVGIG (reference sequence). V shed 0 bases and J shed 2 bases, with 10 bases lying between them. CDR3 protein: CAWSVSPPTNEKLFF. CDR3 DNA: TGTGCCTGGAGTGTCTCTCCTCCCACTAATGAAAAACTGTTTTTT. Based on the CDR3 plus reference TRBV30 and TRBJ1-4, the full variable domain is SQTIHQWPATLVQPVGSPLSLECTVEGTSNPNLYWYRQAAGRGLQLLFYSVGIGQISSEVPQNLSASRPQDRQFILSSKKLLLSDSGFYLCAWSVSPPTNEKLFFGSGTQLSVL.

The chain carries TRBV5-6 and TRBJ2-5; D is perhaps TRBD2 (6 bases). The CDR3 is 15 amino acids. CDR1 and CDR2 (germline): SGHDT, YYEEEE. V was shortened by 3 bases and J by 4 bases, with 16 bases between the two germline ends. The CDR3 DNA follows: TGTGCCAGCAGCTCCGTAGCGGAAGGAGGAGAGACCCAGTACTTC. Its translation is CASSSVAEGGETQYF.

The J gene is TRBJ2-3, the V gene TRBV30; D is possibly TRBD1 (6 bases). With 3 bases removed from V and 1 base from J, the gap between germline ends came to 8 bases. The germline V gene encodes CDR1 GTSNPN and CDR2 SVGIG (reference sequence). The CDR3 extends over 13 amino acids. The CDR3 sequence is CAWRWTGTDTQYF. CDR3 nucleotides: TGTGCCTGGAGATGGACAGGCACAGATACGCAGTATTTT.

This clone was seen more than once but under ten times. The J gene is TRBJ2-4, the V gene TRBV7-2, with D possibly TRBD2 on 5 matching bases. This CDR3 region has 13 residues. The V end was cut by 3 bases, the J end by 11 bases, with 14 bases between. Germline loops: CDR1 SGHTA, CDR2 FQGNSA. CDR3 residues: CASSFGWASLQYF. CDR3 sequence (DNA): TGTGCCAGCAGCTTTGGATGGGCTAGCCTTCAGTACTTC.